Listed below are T cell receptor beta chains from one sample, sequenced in a study of cytomegalovirus exposure and HLA in healthy donors. Assay: immunoSEQ multiplex PCR; the TCRdb copy retains only in-frame clones and omits some. The profile covers some 180,000 clones, with roughly 87% appearing a single time and 1.5% to 1.7% taken by the ten largest. Sequencing was carried out using PBMCs. Receptors were obtained from a man aged 35 to 55 in good health and CMV-seronegative. The CDR3 runs from the conserved cysteine through the conserved F or W. A D gene is named only where the DNA matches it firmly. Rows give clone size only sometimes, using once, few, many, or a class for an expanded clone.

D gene	clone size	V gene	J gene	CDR3 protein
TRBD1	-	TRBV28	TRBJ1-6	CASRLQGVTPRGVSPLHF
TRBD1	-	TRBV4-2	TRBJ1-6	CASSQSGTEDSPLHF
TRBD1	-	TRBV15	TRBJ2-7	CATSSGQGSYEQYF
TRBD2	-	TRBV7-2	TRBJ2-3	CATMRGGMTDTQYF
TRBD1	-	TRBV30	TRBJ1-6	CAWRGQGYNSPLHF
TRBD2	once	TRBV6-1	TRBJ2-1	CASSELAGSYNEQFF
-	-	TRBV9	TRBJ2-6	CASSVITGTGANVLTF
TRBD2	-	TRBV15	TRBJ2-1	CATSSPSGRNLDEQFF
TRBD2	-	TRBV18	TRBJ2-1	CASSPPGRGLAAYNEQFF
-	-	TRBV9	TRBJ1-2	CASSPLTDYGYTF
TRBD1	-	TRBV14	TRBJ1-6	CASSPRTGGVNSPLHF
-	-	TRBV7-2	TRBJ2-1	CASSLIGSSYNEQFF
-	-	TRBV7-2	TRBJ2-3	CASSLRGTQYF
TRBD2	-	TRBV7-3	TRBJ2-1	CASSLRTSGRAGYNEQFF
TRBD1	-	TRBV18	TRBJ1-4	CASSFSRGYNEKLFF
-	-	TRBV18	TRBJ2-2	CASSHMSGERIGELFF
-	-	TRBV4-1	TRBJ1-3	CASSQDRGSGNTIYF
-	-	TRBV6-6	TRBJ2-3	CASSYNGDTQYF
TRBD1	-	TRBV29-1	TRBJ1-4	CSVEVGTDNEKLFF
TRBD2	once	TRBV5-1	TRBJ2-5	CASSLVASGGRQETQYF
TRBD1	-	TRBV28	TRBJ1-3	CASSSRGRLGNTIYF
-	-	TRBV7-3	TRBJ2-3	CASSLRPTSTDTQYF
TRBD1	-	TRBV18	TRBJ1-6	CASSPQTGFDSPLHF
TRBD2	-	TRBV5-1	TRBJ2-7	CASSLRRGLGDEQYF
TRBD2	-	TRBV13	TRBJ2-3	CASSRTYAGVGTDTQYF
TRBD1	-	TRBV5-1	TRBJ1-4	CASSYTGGTTNEKLFF
TRBD1	once	TRBV5-1	TRBJ2-5	CASSLGQARGETQYF
TRBD1	-	TRBV30	TRBJ1-3	CAWSVKAGGDTIYF
TRBD1	-	TRBV2	TRBJ2-7	CASSGTGYEQYF
-	-	TRBV6-4	TRBJ2-1	CASSEASGDEQFF
-	-	TRBV15	TRBJ1-1	CATSREGVLTEAFF
TRBD1	-	TRBV6-1	TRBJ2-1	CASRGQGANEQFF
-	-	TRBV7-9	TRBJ1-1	CASTPKTEAFF
TRBD1	-	TRBV4-3	TRBJ1-4	CASSPVPGQGEKLFF
-	-	TRBV10-3	TRBJ1-1	CAIRGRGGTEAFF
TRBD1	once	TRBV29-1	TRBJ1-5	CSVAGTGNQPQHF
-	-	TRBV5-1	TRBJ1-3	CASSLAGRGNTIYF
-	-	TRBV2	TRBJ1-1	CASSLDSEAFF
-	-	TRBV23-1	TRBJ1-4	CASSRPGEFVDEKLFF
-	-	TRBV7-2	TRBJ2-2	CASSLGRVTGELFF
TRBD2	-	TRBV19	TRBJ2-1	CASRSFPSSGKVDNEQFF
TRBD2	once	TRBV7-3	TRBJ2-2	CASSPFSGENTGELFF
TRBD1	few	TRBV5-1	TRBJ1-1	CASREQTGATEAFF
TRBD1	once	TRBV28	TRBJ2-7	CASSSLDRPEQYF
-	-	TRBV5-6	TRBJ2-7	CASSLWGAGHEQYF
TRBD2	few	TRBV9	TRBJ2-2	CASRNGLVNGGELFF
-	few	TRBV11-2	TRBJ2-1	CASSLGTGNEQFF
TRBD2	-	TRBV5-1	TRBJ2-7	CASSRFMAGGSYEQYF
TRBD1	-	TRBV5-4	TRBJ1-1	CASSRKGTASSEAFF
-	-	TRBV25-1	TRBJ1-3	CASSGSTVSGNTIYF
-	-	TRBV27	TRBJ2-7	CASSLGPGYEQYF
TRBD2	-	TRBV4-3	TRBJ2-3	CASSQVVAGGTDTQYF
-	-	TRBV5-1	TRBJ1-1	CASSLVGGLGTEAFF
TRBD1	-	TRBV6-6	TRBJ2-2	CASSPPPGGSGELFF
TRBD1	few	TRBV11-1	TRBJ2-7	CASSLAGTGPYEQYF